This T cell receptor (beta chain) was observed in a study of Graves' ophthalmopathy and Graves' hyperthyroidism. Trimming at V came to 2 bases and at J to 4 bases, leaving 3 bases not matched to a gene. The CDR3 runs to 14 residues. Germline values: CDR1 SGHDN, CDR2 FVKESK. As the template, RNA transcripts were used to amplify TCR beta CDR3 regions. After a first-round RT-PCR with HTBI primers, a second-round multiplex PCR was run. From the multiplex PCR reads, TCRdb called clonotypes with MiXCR, one entry per CDR3 protein. Here the sample spans about 700,000 distinct CDR3 sequences, over 40% being singletons.

The sequencing input was peripheral blood. The V and J genes are TRBV14 and TRBJ2-7; 9 nucleotides align to TRBD2. The clonotype was recovered from an adult man with Graves' ophthalmopathy. CDR3: CASSQLAGAYEQYF. For the CDR3, the DNA is TGTGCCAGCAGCCAATTAGCGGGGGCGTACGAGCAGTACTTC.